This T cell receptor (beta chain) was found in a study of blood T cells in healthy people across ages. General study findings and limits: Donors of long life had a larger count of naive CD4+ cells and greater diversity than aged donors.

With regard to this clonotype: The target antigen is unknown.

The total RNA that was extracted per sample amounted to at least 6 micrograms. A second PCR, run for roughly 7 to 12 cycles, used a sample-barcoded 5' primer plus a J-beta primer mix. The authors tagged each cDNA molecule using a template-switch adaptor with 12 random nucleotides. TCRdb re-analysed the 5' RACE reads in MiXCR, keeping a single row per CDR3 protein. The sample lists 650,000 to 950,000 distinct CDR3 sequences, around 45% occurring once. Trimming stripped 7 bases from V and 0 bases from J, with 19 bases between. The CDR3 spans 18 residues. The germline V gene has CDR1 LNHDA and CDR2 SQIVND (reference sequence).

Source material: blood. The rearrangement joins TRBV19 to TRBJ2-6, with D maybe TRBD2 (7 bases). This TCR derives from a man in his 60s in good health. CDR3 coding DNA: TGTGCCAGTACCGAAGGGGGGGCTTTCCTCTCTGGGGCCAACGTCCTGACTTTC. It is translated as CASTEGGAFLSGANVLTF.